This T cell receptor (beta chain) was recovered during a study of OX40 agonist ivuxolimab in advanced cancers. Background on the study: Prior checkpoint blockade (anti-PD-1, anti-PD-L1 or anti-CTLA-4) was permitted; approximately 44% had it.

The germline V gene has CDR1 LGHNA and CDR2 YSLEER. The ends lost 4 bases at V and 7 bases at J; junction bases unmatched: 2. This CDR3 contains 15 residues. Study-wide results and limits: Partial responders treated at 0.1-3.0 mg/kg exhibited clonal expansion among the lowest measured. There was clonal expansion of CD4+ and CD8+ blood T cells by week 6 at 0.1 to 3.0 mg/kg. Certain nonresponders likewise exhibited a low normalized T-cell clonal expansion.

This table comes from immunoSEQ multiplex PCR, and its TCRdb copy is limited to in-frame clones, with some not included. The table has roughly 18,000 clones, more than 65% seen once. Worth noting for this clone: Its antigen is still unknown.

V usage is TRBV4-3 and J usage is TRBJ2-1, with 15 bases fitting TRBD2. This sequence was found in an adult with an advanced solid tumor such as melanoma, head and neck, liver or kidney cancer. Sequencing was performed on CD4+ or CD8+ T cells sorted from blood, taken in a trial of the OX40 agonist ivuxolimab. CDR3 sequence: CASSPGLAGGNEQFF. The CDR3 DNA reads TGCGCCAGCAGCCCCGGACTAGCGGGAGGGAATGAGCAGTTCTTC.